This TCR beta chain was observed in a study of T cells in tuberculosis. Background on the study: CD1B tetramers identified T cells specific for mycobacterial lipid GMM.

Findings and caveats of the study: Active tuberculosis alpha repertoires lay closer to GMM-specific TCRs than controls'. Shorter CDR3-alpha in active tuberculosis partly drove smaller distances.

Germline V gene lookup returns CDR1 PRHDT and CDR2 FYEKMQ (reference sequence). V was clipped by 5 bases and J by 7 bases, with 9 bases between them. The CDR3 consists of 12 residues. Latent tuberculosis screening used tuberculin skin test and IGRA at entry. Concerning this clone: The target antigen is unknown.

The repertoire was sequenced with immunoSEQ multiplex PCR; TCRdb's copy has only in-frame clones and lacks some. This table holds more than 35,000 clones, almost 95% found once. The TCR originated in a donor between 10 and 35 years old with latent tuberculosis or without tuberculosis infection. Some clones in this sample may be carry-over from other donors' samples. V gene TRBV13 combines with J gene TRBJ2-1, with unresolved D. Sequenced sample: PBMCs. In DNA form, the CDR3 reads TGTGCCAGCAGCGCGTATGAGAATGAGCAGTTCTTC. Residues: CASSAYENEQFF. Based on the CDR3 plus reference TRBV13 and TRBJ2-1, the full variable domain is AAGVIQSPRHLIKEKRETATLKCYPIPRHDTVYWYQQGPGQDPQFLISFYEKMQSDKGSIPDRFSAQQFSDYHSELNMSSLELGDSALYFCASSAYENEQFFGPGTRLTVL.